These T cell receptor beta chains were read from a single sample in a study of cytomegalovirus exposure and HLA in healthy donors. Libraries were prepared by immunoSEQ multiplex PCR; TCRdb keeps only in-frame clonotypes and omits some of them. In the table there are under 200,000 clones, roughly 74% of which are singletons. Specimen: PBMCs. These receptors all stem from a male donor in good health and CMV-seronegative. The CDR3 runs from the conserved cysteine through the conserved F or W. A D gene is named only where the DNA matches it firmly. Expanded clones get a size class; other rows say once, few or many, or leave the size out.

J gene	V gene	D gene	clone size	CDR3 DNA	CDR3 protein
TRBJ1-2	TRBV18	.	.	TGTGCCAGCTCACCTGACGGGGACTATGGCTACACCTTC	CASSPDGDYGYTF
TRBJ1-5	TRBV6-5	.	.	TGTGCCAGCAGTTACTCGCCGGACATTCGCAATCAGCCCCAGCATTTT	CASSYSPDIRNQPQHF
TRBJ1-1	TRBV11-2	TRBD1	.	TGTGCCAGCAGCCGGACAGGGAACACTGAAGCTTTCTTT	CASSRTGNTEAFF
TRBJ2-2	TRBV2	TRBD2	.	TGTGCCAGCAGGTCTAGCGGGGGGGCCTCCGGGGAGCTGTTTTTT	CASRSSGGASGELFF
TRBJ2-7	TRBV6-1	TRBD2	.	TGTGCCAGCAGGGGGGGGGTTCTCTACGAGCAGTACTTC	CASRGGVLYEQYF
TRBJ2-7	TRBV4-3	TRBD2	.	TGCGCCAGCAGCCAAGCGGCGGGAGGGCGCTCCTACGAGCAGTACTTC	CASSQAAGGRSYEQYF
TRBJ2-2	TRBV5-1	.	.	TGCGCCAGCAGCCCAGGCTCGACGAACACCGGGGAGCTGTTTTTT	CASSPGSTNTGELFF
TRBJ2-5	TRBV5-1	.	once	TGCGCCAGCAGCTTGGAGGCCGGGAGAGAATATGAGACCCAGTACTTC	CASSLEAGREYETQYF
TRBJ2-5	TRBV4-2	.	once	TGTGCCTCCCGCCCGGGTTCCCAAGAGACCCAGTACTTC	CASRPGSQETQYF
TRBJ1-1	TRBV5-6	.	.	TGTGCCAGCAGCCCGGTCGCAGGGGTAGGGAACACTGAAGCTTTCTTT	CASSPVAGVGNTEAFF
TRBJ1-1	TRBV5-1	.	.	TGCGCCAGCAGCTTGCTAGGACAGCTATTCACTGAAGCTTTCTTT	CASSLLGQLFTEAFF
TRBJ2-7	TRBV7-8	TRBD2	.	TGTGCCAGCAGCTTCCTAGCGGGGGGCCACGAGCAGTACTTC	CASSFLAGGHEQYF
TRBJ2-1	TRBV5-1	TRBD2	.	TGCGCCAGCAGCTTGGGTAGCGGGACCTACAATGAGCAGTTCTTC	CASSLGSGTYNEQFF
TRBJ1-3	TRBV7-2	.	.	TGTGCCAGCAGCCAGGACAACCCTGGAAACACCATATATTTT	CASSQDNPGNTIYF
TRBJ2-5	TRBV28	.	.	TGTGCCAGCAGTTTAGGAGGGGGAGGGGAGACCCAGTACTTC	CASSLGGGGETQYF
TRBJ2-3	TRBV4-1	TRBD2	.	TGCGCCAGCAGCCAATTCAGCGGGGCCACAGATACGCAGTATTTT	CASSQFSGATDTQYF
TRBJ1-2	TRBV7-3	TRBD1	.	TGTGCCAGCAGCTTTGGACAGGGGGATGGCTACACCTTC	CASSFGQGDGYTF
TRBJ2-7	TRBV5-8	.	few	TGTGCCAGCTCCGGAGACTTCCTTGACGAGCAGTACTTC	CASSGDFLDEQYF
TRBJ1-1	TRBV4-2	TRBD1	.	TGTGCCAGCAGCCAAGCAACAGGGGGCTTCACTGAAGCTTTCTTT	CASSQATGGFTEAFF
TRBJ1-4	TRBV28	.	.	TGTGCCAGCAGCCACCAGGGGAGAGTCGAAAAACTGTTTTTT	CASSHQGRVEKLFF
TRBJ2-1	TRBV5-1	TRBD2	few	TGCGCCAGCAGCTTGGGGTTCGGGGGGGCTGGCAAAGGTGAGCAGTTCTTC	CASSLGFGGAGKGEQFF
TRBJ2-5	TRBV5-6	.	.	TGTGCCAGCAGCTCCGACAGTGCGGAGACCCAGTACTTC	CASSSDSAETQYF
TRBJ2-5	TRBV9	TRBD2	once	TGTGCCAGCAGCCCGCGACTAGCGGGGGGGCAAGAGACCCAGTACTTC	CASSPRLAGGQETQYF